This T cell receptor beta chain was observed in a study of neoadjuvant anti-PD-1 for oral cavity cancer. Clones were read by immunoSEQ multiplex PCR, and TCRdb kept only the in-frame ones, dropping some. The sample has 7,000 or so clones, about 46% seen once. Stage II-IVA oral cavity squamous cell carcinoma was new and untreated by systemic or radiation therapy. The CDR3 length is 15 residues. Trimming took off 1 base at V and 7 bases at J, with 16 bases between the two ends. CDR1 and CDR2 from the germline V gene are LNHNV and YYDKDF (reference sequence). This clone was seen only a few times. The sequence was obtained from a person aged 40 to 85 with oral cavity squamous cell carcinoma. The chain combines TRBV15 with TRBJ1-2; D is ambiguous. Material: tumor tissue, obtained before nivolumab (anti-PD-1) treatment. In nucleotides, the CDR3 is TGTGCCACCAGCAGAGGGCCTGAGGCTGACGCTGGCTACACCTTC. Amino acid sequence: CATSRGPEADAGYTF.